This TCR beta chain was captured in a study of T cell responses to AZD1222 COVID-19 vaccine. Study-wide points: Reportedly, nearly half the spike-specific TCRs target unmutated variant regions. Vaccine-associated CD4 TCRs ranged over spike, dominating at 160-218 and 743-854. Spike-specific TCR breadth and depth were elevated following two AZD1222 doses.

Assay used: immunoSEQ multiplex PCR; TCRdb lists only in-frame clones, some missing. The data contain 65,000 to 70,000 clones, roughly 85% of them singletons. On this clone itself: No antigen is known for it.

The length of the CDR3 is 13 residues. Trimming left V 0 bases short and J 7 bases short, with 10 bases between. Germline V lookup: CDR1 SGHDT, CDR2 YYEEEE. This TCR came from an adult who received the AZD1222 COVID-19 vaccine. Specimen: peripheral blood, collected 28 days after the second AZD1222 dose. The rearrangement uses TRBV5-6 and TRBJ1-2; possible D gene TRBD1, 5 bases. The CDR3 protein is CASSLGGSGGYTF. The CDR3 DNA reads TGTGCCAGCAGCTTGGGGGGGTCCGGTGGCTACACCTTC.